Below are 10 T cell receptor beta chains sequenced from a single sample in a study of blood T cell repertoires in COVID-19. The method was immunoSEQ multiplex PCR; TCRdb's version includes in-frame clones alone and lacks a portion of them. The table includes roughly 200,000 clones, roughly 84% detected once. The sequenced material came from PBMCs or T cells enriched from blood (not recorded which). Receptor source: a man between 25 and 39 years old in a cohort exposed to, infected with or recovered from COVID-19 (not recorded which).

Only one count was recorded for this clone. The chain combines TRBV13 with TRBJ2-1, with a possible D match to TRBD2 (7 bases). Germline assignment: CDR1 PRHDT and CDR2 FYEKMQ (reference sequence). Trimming removed 5 bases from V and 5 bases from J, with 13 bases in between. CDR3 length equals 14 residues. For the CDR3, the DNA is TGTGCCAGCAGCCCGAGGGGGGGCCACAATGAGCAGTTCTTC. Its protein is CASSPRGGHNEQFF.

The chain uses TRBV28 and TRBJ1-1; 7 bases fit TRBD1. The CDR3 has 13 residues. Germline CDR1 is MDHEN and CDR2 is SYDVKM. J lost 7 bases, V lost 9 bases, and 11 bases had no gene match. The CDR3 nucleotides read TGTGCCAGTTCCATCAGGGGGATTATTGAAGCTTTCTTT. This codes for CASSIRGIIEAFF.

V gene TRBV3-1 (or the pseudogene TRBV3-2) combines with J gene TRBJ1-6; 9 nucleotides align to TRBD1. CDR1 is LGHDT, CDR2 YNNKEL, per germline (reference sequence). CDR3 size: 14 residues. Trimming cost V 4 bases and J 6 bases; bases outside gene matches: 1. The CDR3 loop is CASSPQGANSPLHF. CDR3 nucleotides: TGTGCCAGCAGCCCACAGGGGGCTAATTCACCCCTCCACTTT.

The rearrangement uses TRBV19 and TRBJ1-1, with D maybe TRBD1 (6 bases). The V end was cut by 7 bases, the J end by 0 bases, with 21 bases between. The CDR3 is 17 residues long. Germline CDR1 reads LNHDA; CDR2 reads SQIVND (reference sequence). The CDR3 DNA is TGTGCCAGTATAAAGTCCGGGACAAGCCAGATGAACACTGAAGCTTTCTTT. Its translation is CASIKSGTSQMNTEAFF.

Comment on this clone: Other DNA sequences of this sample code for an identical CDR3. The chain links TRBV4-1 to TRBJ2-3, with D perhaps matching TRBD2 (5 bases). CDR1 is MGHRA and CDR2 is YSYEKL in the germline V gene. This CDR3 comprises 14 residues. Trimming took 4 bases from V and 8 from J, leaving 16 bases between them. Here the CDR3 reads CASSPLAGVVTQYF. CDR3 in DNA: TGCGCCAGCAGCCCTCTAGCAGGAGTGGTTACGCAGTATTTT.

V is TRBV27 and J is TRBJ1-6, with D possibly being TRBD1 (6 bases). The V gene lost 6 bases and the J gene lost 6 bases, with 21 bases spanning the gap. Looked up from germline, CDR1 is MNHEY and CDR2 is SMNVEV (reference sequence). The CDR3 length is 17 residues. The CDR3 region is CASRQSVSSGANSPLHF. Here the CDR3 DNA reads TGTGCCAGCAGACAAAGCGTTTCGTCAGGGGCTAATTCACCCCTCCACTTT.

The V call is TRBV27, the J call TRBJ2-3, with 9 bases fitting TRBD2. CDR3 length: 14 amino acids. V was clipped by 4 bases and J by 6 bases; unmatched bases: 5. Germline CDR1 MNHEY, CDR2 SMNVEV (reference sequence). The CDR3 bases are TGTGCCAGCAGTTCCCAGCGGGAGGAGGATACGCAGTATTTT. It specifies CASSSQREEDTQYF.

In nucleotides, the CDR3 is TGTGCCAGCAGTTATTGGACAGCTGCCTATAATTCACCCCTCCACTTT. Translation gives CASSYWTAAYNSPLHF. V gene TRBV6-5 combines with J gene TRBJ1-6; possibly TRBD1 for D (6 bases). Trimming stripped 3 bases from V and 2 bases from J, with 11 bases between. The CDR3 length is 16 residues. Per the germline V gene, CDR1 is MNHEY and CDR2 is SVGAGI.

This chain joins TRBV21-1 and TRBJ2-7; whether TRBD2, the table's D call, matches the DNA was not checked. TRBV21-1 is a pseudogene locus. The CDR3 is 15 amino acids. Here the CDR3 reads CASSNTRTTPYEQYF. Written as DNA, the CDR3 is TGTGCCAGCAGCAACACTAGGACTACTCCGTACGAGCAGTACTTC.

This chain connects TRBV24-1 to TRBJ1-5; 8 bases are shared with TRBD1. CDR3 length: 15 residues. Per the germline V gene, CDR1 is KGHDR and CDR2 is SFDVKD. Trimming removed 5 bases from V and 3 bases from J; junction bases left unmatched: 5. As DNA, the CDR3 is TGTGCCACCAGTGGGGACAGGCTGAACAATCAGCCCCAGCATTTT. Its translation: CATSGDRLNNQPQHF.